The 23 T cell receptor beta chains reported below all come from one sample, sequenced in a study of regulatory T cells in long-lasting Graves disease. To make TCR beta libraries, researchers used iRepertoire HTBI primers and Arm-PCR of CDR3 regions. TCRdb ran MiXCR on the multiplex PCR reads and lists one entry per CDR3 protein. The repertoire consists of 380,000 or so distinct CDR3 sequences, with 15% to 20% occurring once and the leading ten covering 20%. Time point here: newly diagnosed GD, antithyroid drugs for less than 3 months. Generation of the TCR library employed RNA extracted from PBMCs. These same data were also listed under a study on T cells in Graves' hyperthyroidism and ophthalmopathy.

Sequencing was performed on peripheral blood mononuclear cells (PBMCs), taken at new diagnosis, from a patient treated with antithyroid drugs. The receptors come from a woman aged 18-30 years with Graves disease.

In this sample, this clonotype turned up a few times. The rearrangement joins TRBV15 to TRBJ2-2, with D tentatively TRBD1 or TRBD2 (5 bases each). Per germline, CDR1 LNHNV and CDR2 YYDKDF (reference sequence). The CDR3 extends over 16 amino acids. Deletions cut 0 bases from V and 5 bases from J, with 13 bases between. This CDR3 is CATSRDLGTETGELFF. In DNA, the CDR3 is TGTGCCACCAGCAGAGATCTCGGGACGGAGACCGGGGAGCTGTTTTTT.

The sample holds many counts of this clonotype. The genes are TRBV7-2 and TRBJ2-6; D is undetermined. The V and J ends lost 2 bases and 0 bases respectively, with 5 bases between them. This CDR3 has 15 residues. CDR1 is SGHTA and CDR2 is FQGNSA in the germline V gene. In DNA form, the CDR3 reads TGTGCCAGCAGCTTATGGTTCTCTGGGGCCAACGTCCTGACTTTC. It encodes CASSLWFSGANVLTF.

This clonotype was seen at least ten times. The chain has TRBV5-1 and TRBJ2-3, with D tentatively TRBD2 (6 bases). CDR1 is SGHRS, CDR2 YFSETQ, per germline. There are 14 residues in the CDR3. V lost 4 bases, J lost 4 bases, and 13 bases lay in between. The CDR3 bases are TGCGCCAGCAGCCGCACTAGCACAGCAGATACGCAGTATTTT. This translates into CASSRTSTADTQYF. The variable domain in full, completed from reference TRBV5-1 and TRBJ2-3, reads KAGVTQTPRYLIKTRGQQVTLSCSPISGHRSVSWYQQTPGQGLQFLFEYFSETQRNKGNFPGRFSGRQFSNSRSEMNVSTLELGDSALYLCASSRTSTADTQYFGPGTRLTVL.

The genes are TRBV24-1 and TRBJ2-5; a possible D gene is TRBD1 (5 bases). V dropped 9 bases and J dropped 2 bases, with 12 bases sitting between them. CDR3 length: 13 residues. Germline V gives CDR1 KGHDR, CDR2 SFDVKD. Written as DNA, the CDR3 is TGTGCCACCCAAGAGTACAGGCAAGAGACCCAGTACTTC. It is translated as CATQEYRQETQYF.

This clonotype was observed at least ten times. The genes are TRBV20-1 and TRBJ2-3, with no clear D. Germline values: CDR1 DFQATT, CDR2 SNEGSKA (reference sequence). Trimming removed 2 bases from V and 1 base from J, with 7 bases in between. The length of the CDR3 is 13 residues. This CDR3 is CSARSVGTDTQYF. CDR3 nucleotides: TGCAGTGCTAGATCTGTTGGCACAGATACGCAGTATTTT.

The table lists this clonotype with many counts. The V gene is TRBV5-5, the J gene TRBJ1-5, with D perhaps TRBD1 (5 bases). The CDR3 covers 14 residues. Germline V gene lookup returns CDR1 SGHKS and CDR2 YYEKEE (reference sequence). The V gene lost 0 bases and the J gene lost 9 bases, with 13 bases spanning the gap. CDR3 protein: CASSLVGGTGPQHF. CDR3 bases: TGTGCCAGCAGCTTGGTTGGAGGGACGGGGCCCCAGCATTTT.

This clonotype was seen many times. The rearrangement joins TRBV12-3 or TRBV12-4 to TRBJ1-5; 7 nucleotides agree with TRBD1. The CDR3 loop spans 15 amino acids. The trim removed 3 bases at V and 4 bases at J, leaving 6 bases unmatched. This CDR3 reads CASSFFRGRNQPQHF. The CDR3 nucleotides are TGTGCCAGCAGTTTCTTTAGGGGGCGGAATCAGCCCCAGCATTTT.

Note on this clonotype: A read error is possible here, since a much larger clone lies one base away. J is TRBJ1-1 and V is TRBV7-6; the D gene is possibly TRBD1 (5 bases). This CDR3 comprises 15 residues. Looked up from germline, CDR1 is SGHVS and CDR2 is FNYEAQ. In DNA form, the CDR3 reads TGTGCCAGCAGCCCGCGCTACAGGCTGAACACTGAAGATTTCTTT. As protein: CASSPRYRLNTEDFF.

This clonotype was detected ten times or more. CDR3 region: CASGETGVITEAFF. DNA of the CDR3: TGTGCCAGCGGAGAGACAGGGGTAATCACTGAAGCTTTCTTT. This chain connects TRBV11-2 to TRBJ1-1, with 8 bases lining up with TRBD1. The CDR3 length is 14 residues. Germline-derived CDR1 and CDR2 are SGHAT and FQNNGV. Trimming cost V 8 bases and J 4 bases; bases outside gene matches: 9.

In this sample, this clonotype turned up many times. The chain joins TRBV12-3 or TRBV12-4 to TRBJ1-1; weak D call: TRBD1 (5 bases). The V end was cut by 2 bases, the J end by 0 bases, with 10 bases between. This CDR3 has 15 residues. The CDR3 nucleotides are TGTGCCAGCAGTTTATGGGGCGAACTGAACACTGAAGCTTTCTTT. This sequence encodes CASSLWGELNTEAFF.

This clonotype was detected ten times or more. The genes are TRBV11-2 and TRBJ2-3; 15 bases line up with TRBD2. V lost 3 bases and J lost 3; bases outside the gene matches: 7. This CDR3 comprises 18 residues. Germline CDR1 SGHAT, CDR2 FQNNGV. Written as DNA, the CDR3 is TGTGCCAGCAGCTTTAGTGGGACTAGCGGGGGGCCGACAGATACGCAGTATTTT. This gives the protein CASSFSGTSGGPTDTQYF.

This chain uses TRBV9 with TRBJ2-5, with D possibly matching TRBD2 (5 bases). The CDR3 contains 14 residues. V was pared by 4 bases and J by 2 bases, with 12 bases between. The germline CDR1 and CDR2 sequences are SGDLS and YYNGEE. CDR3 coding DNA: TGTGCCAGCAGCCCTTCGACTACACAAGAGACCCAGTACTTC. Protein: CASSPSTTQETQYF. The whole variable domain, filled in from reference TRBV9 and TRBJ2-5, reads DSGVTQTPKHLITATGQRVTLRCSPRSGDLSVYWYQQSLDQGLQFLIQYYNGEERAKGNILERFSAQQFPDLHSELNLSSLELGDSALYFCASSPSTTQETQYFGPGTRLLVL.

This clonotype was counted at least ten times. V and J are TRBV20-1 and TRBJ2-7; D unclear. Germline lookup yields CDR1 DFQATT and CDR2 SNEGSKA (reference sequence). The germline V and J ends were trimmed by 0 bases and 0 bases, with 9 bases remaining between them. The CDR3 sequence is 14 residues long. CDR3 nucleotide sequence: TGCAGTGCTAGAGATATGGGTTCCTCCTACGAGCAGTACTTC. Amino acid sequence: CSARDMGSSYEQYF.

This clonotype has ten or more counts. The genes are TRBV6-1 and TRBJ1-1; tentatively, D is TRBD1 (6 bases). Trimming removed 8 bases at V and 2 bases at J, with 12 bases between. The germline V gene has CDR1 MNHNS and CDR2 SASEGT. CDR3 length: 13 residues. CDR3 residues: CASGRGGNTEAFF. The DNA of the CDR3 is TGTGCCAGCGGTAGAGGGGGTAACACTGAAGCTTTCTTT.

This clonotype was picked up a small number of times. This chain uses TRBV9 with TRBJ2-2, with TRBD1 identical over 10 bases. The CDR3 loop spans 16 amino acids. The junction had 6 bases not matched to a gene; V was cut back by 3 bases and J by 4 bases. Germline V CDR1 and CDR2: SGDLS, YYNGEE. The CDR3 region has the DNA TGTGCCAGCAGCGCCGGACAGGGGGTAATCACCGGGGAGCTGTTTTTT. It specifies CASSAGQGVITGELFF.

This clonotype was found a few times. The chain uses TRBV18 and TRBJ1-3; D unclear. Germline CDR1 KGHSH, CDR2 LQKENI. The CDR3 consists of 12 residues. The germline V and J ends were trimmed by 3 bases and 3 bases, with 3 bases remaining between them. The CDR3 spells CASSPGGNTIYF. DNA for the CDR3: TGTGCCAGCTCACCGGGTGGAAACACCATATATTTT.

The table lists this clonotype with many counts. The CDR3 sequence is CASSFRTITDTQYF. For the CDR3, the DNA is TGTGCCAGCAGTTTCCGGACTATCACAGATACGCAGTATTTT. The V and J genes are TRBV6-5 and TRBJ2-3; D is possibly TRBD2 (6 bases). The CDR3 sequence is 14 residues long. Germline V lookup: CDR1 MNHEY, CDR2 SVGAGI. The V end lost 4 bases, the J end lost 2 bases, and 10 bases lay between the germline ends.

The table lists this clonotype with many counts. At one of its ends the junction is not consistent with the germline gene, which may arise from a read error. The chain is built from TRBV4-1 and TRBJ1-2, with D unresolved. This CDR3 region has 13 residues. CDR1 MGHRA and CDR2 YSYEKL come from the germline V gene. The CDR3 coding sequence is TGTGCCAGCAGCCAAGATAGGTCTAATGGCTACACCTTC. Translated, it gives CASSQDRSNGYTF.

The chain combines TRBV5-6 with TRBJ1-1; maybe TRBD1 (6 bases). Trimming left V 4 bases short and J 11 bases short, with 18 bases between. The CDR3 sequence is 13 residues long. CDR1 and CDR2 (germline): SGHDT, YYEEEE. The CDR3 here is CASSPNTGFEAFF. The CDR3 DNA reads TGTGCCAGCAGCCCCAACACAGGGTTCGAGGCTTTCTTT.

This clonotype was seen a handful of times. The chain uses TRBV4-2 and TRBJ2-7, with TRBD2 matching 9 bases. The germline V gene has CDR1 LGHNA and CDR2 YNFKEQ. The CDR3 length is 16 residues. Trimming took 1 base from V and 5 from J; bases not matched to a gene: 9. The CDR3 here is CASSQGGGLARDEQYF. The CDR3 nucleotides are TGTGCCAGCAGCCAAGGGGGAGGACTAGCGAGGGACGAGCAGTACTTC.

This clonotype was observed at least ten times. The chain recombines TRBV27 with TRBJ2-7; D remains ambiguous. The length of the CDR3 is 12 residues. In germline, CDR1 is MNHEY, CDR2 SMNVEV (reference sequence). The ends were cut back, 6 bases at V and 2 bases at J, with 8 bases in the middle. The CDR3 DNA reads TGTGCCAGCAGCCCCGATACCTACGAGCAGTACTTC. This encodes CASSPDTYEQYF.

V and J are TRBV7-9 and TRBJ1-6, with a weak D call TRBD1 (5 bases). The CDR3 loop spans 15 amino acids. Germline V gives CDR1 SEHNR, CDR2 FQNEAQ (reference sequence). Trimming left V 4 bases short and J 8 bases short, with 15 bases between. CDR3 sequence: CASSSGYSPDSPLHF. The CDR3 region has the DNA TGTGCCAGCAGCTCAGGGTACTCTCCAGATTCACCCCTCCACTTT.

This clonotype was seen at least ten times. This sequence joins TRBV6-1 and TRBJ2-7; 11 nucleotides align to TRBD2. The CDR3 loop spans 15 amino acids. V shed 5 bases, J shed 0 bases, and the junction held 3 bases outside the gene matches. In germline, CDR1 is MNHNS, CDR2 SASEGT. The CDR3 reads CASSRTSGFSYEQYF. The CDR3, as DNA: TGTGCCAGCAGTAGGACTAGCGGGTTCTCCTACGAGCAGTACTTC.